Each of the 8 T cell receptor beta chains below was sequenced from the same sample in a study of patients and donors after allogeneic stem cell transplantation. TCRdb re-derived calls from the RT-PCR reads in MiXCR, one entry per CDR3 protein. Altogether over 200,000 distinct CDR3 sequences are present, around 40% being singletons, with the ten largest covering approximately 10%. The sample taken for sequencing was blood, either unsorted or a sorted T cell fraction (not recorded which). The receptors stem from a human donor who was either an allogeneic HSCT recipient or a stem cell or donor lymphocyte infusion donor (not recorded which). It is not recorded whose cells these are; they may come from a transplant donor.

Turning to this clonotype: One end of the junction fails to match germline, which may point to a read error. CDR3 sequence: CSARVGAMNEKLIF. CDR3 DNA: TGCAGTGCTAGAGTGGGGGCCATGAATGAAAAACTGATTTTT. The V call is TRBV20-1, the J call TRBJ1-4; possibly TRBD1 for D (6 bases). The CDR3 is 14 residues long. CDR1 DFQATT and CDR2 SNEGSKA come from the germline V gene (reference sequence).

There are a few counts of this clonotype. The chain carries TRBV5-1 and TRBJ1-1; the D is unclear. The germline V and J ends were trimmed by 0 bases and 6 bases, with 12 bases remaining between them. CDR1 SGHRS and CDR2 YFSETQ come from the germline V gene. The CDR3 is 14 residues long. The CDR3 protein is CASSLGHPGAEAFF. The CDR3 DNA is TGCGCCAGCAGCTTGGGACACCCGGGCGCTGAAGCTTTCTTT.

The V call is TRBV29-1, the J call TRBJ1-5; D unclear. CDR3 length: 12 residues. V was clipped by 7 bases and J by 8 bases, with 15 bases between them. Germline V lookup: CDR1 SQVTM, CDR2 ANQGSEA. CDR3 DNA: TGCAGCGCGGGAGGTGGAGTAGAGCCCCAGCATTTT. This sequence encodes CSAGGGVEPQHF. Based on the CDR3 plus reference TRBV29-1 and TRBJ1-5, the full variable domain is SAVISQKPSRDICQRGTSLTIQCQVDSQVTMMFWYRQQPGQSLTLIATANQGSEATYESGFVIDKFPISRPNLTFSTLTVSNMSPEDSSIYLCSAGGGVEPQHFGDGTRLSIL.

The rearrangement uses TRBV20-1 and TRBJ1-1; D ambiguous. This CDR3 is 14 amino acids long. V gave up 0 bases and J gave up 1 base, with 9 bases separating them. The V gene's germline CDR1 is DFQATT and CDR2 SNEGSKA (reference sequence). DNA of the CDR3: TGCAGTGCTAGAGATACCCATACGAACACTGAAGCTTTCTTT. Its protein product is CSARDTHTNTEAFF.

The chain uses TRBV7-8 and TRBJ1-5, with a weak D call TRBD1 (5 bases). This CDR3 contains 15 residues. Germline V gene data show CDR1 as SGHVS and CDR2 as FQNEAQ. V was shortened by 8 bases and J by 3 bases, with 17 bases between the two germline ends. CDR3: CASAQAGGDNQPQHF. CDR3 nucleotides: TGTGCCAGCGCTCAGGCCGGGGGGGACAATCAGCCCCAGCATTTT. Using reference TRBV7-8 and TRBJ1-5 for the parts outside the CDR3, the full variable domain is GAGVSQSPRYKVAKRGQDVALRCDPISGHVSLFWYQQALGQGPEFLTYFQNEAQLDKSGLPSDRFFAERPEGSVSTLKIQRTQQEDSAVYLCASAQAGGDNQPQHFGDGTRLSIL.

The rearrangement uses TRBV11-2 and TRBJ2-3, with a tentative D call TRBD2 (6 bases). This CDR3 contains 15 residues. V lost 8 bases to trimming and J lost 0 bases, with 15 bases between them. The germline CDR1 and CDR2 sequences are SGHAT and FQNNGV. CDR3 coding DNA: TGTGCCAGCGGAGACGGGGGAGTAAGCACAGATACGCAGTATTTT. It yields the protein CASGDGGVSTDTQYF.

Notes on this clonotype: This CDR3 is missing its conserved last phenylalanine or tryptophan, likely due to a read error. CDR3 coding DNA: TGTGCCAGCAGCCCGGGGACAGTAGTGAACACTGAAGCTTTCTTA. Protein product: CASSPGTVVNTEAFL. The chain carries TRBV7-9 and TRBJ1-1; 7 positions agree with TRBD1. The germline V gene encodes CDR1 SEHNR and CDR2 FQNEAQ (reference sequence). J was trimmed by 0 bases and V by 5 bases; bases with no gene match: 6. The CDR3 runs 15 residues.

This chain uses TRBV4-3 with TRBJ1-2, with 8 bases aligning to TRBD1. The CDR3 spans 16 residues. Germline values: CDR1 LGHNA, CDR2 YSLEER. After removal of 2 bases from V and 2 bases from J, the junction contained 7 bases not matched to a gene. This CDR3 is CASSQYRDRTNYGYTF. DNA of the CDR3: TGCGCCAGCAGCCAATACCGGGACAGGACAAACTATGGCTACACCTTC.